This T cell receptor (beta chain) originates from a study of cytomegalovirus exposure and HLA in healthy donors. Method: immunoSEQ multiplex PCR; TCRdb's copy keeps in-frame clones and lacks some. The data show 30,000 to 40,000 clones, over 80% seen once. Germline V gene data show CDR1 as SNHLY and CDR2 as FYNNEI. This CDR3 comprises 16 residues. Trimming took 6 bases from V and 1 from J; bases not matched to a gene: 9. On this clone: Its antigen is not identified.

Study conclusions and caveats: Reported results showed that the classifier diagnosed cytomegalovirus status with high specificity and sensitivity. In vitro work confirmed that three CMV-associated chains recognize CMV antigens. According to the study, around 180 TCR beta chains were cytomegalovirus-associated. Many donors carried some public TCRs, although rarity characterized most TCR sequences.

The specimen sequenced was PBMCs. This receptor was obtained from a man aged 18 to 29 in good health and CMV-seronegative. The chain couples TRBV2 to TRBJ2-1; 7 bases are shared with TRBD1. In DNA form, the CDR3 reads TGTGCCAGCAGAGAAACGGCCAGGGGGTCCTACAATGAGCAGTTCTTC. It specifies CASRETARGSYNEQFF.